The next 27 T cell receptor beta chains were all read from a single sample in a study of OX40 agonist ivuxolimab in advanced cancers. Only in-frame clones appear in the TCRdb table, and some are missing; sequencing was by immunoSEQ multiplex PCR. The table records tens of thousands of clones, 70% to 90% of them present only once. Specimen: CD4+ or CD8+ T cells sorted from blood, collected in a trial of the OX40 agonist ivuxolimab. All receptors come from an adult with an advanced solid tumor such as melanoma, head and neck, liver or kidney cancer.

V gene TRBV18 combines with J gene TRBJ2-1, with 7 bases matching TRBD2. CDR3 length: 12 amino acids. J gave up 7 bases and V 3 bases, and 0 bases lay outside the gene matches. Germline CDR1 KGHSH, CDR2 LQKENI. CDR3 loop: CASSPGGNEQFF. Written as DNA, the CDR3 is TGTGCCAGCTCACCCGGGGGGAATGAGCAGTTCTTC.

The rearrangement links TRBV11-2 to TRBJ2-2; D is unresolved. The CDR3 covers 17 residues. The V end was cut by 0 bases, the J end by 0 bases, with 11 bases between. The germline CDR1 and CDR2 sequences are SGHAT and FQNNGV. In DNA form, the CDR3 reads TGTGCCAGCAGCTTAGATCCGGCACGAACGAACACCGGGGAGCTGTTTTTT. Protein product: CASSLDPARTNTGELFF.

The chain combines TRBV6-5 with TRBJ2-3; TRBD2 is a possible D gene (5 bases). CDR1 is MNHEY, CDR2 SVGAGI, per germline. The CDR3 totals 15 residues. Trimming removed 2 bases from V and 7 bases from J, with 16 bases in between. The CDR3 loop reads CASSYREGQRNTQYF. Written as DNA, the CDR3 is TGTGCCAGCAGTTACCGCGAGGGCCAGCGAAATACGCAGTATTTT.

The V gene is TRBV28, the J gene TRBJ2-5, with 9 nucleotides matching TRBD2. J was trimmed by 5 bases and V by 2 bases; bases with no gene match: 6. Looked up from germline, CDR1 is MDHEN and CDR2 is SYDVKM. The CDR3 contains 15 residues. The CDR3 nucleotides are TGTGCCAGCAGTTTACGGCGGGAGGGGTCGGAGACCCAGTACTTC. Its protein product is CASSLRREGSETQYF.

The genes are TRBV6-5 and TRBJ2-7; D gene uncertain. Germline CDR1 MNHEY, CDR2 SVGAGI. V was clipped by 2 bases and J by 2 bases, with 4 bases between them. This CDR3 region has 12 residues. In DNA, the CDR3 is TGTGCCAGCAGTTACGGCCCCTACGAGCAGTACTTC. Its protein is CASSYGPYEQYF.

V usage is TRBV23-1 and J usage is TRBJ2-7, with TRBD2 matching over 7 bases. TRBV23-1 is noted as an ORF with a role that remains uncertain. The CDR3 has 19 amino acids. V shed 2 bases, J shed 0 bases, and the junction held 16 bases outside the gene matches. The CDR3 here is CASSQRLLAPYTRSYEQYV. The CDR3 DNA sequence: TGCGCCAGCAGTCAAAGGTTACTAGCGCCGTACACCCGCTCCTACGAGCAGTACGTC.

The CDR3: CASSGQGARDTEAFF. The CDR3, as DNA: TGTGCCAGTAGTGGTCAGGGGGCTAGGGACACTGAAGCTTTCTTT. The chain employs TRBV19 and TRBJ1-1; 8 bases map to TRBD1. The CDR3 has 15 amino acids. CDR1 is LNHDA, CDR2 SQIVND, per germline (reference sequence). With V trimmed by 5 bases and J by 3 bases, 8 bases remained unmatched. Supplemented by reference TRBV19 and TRBJ1-1, the full variable domain reads DGGITQSPKYLFRKEGQNVTLSCEQNLNHDAMYWYRQDPGQGLRLIYYSQIVNDFQKGDIAEGYSVSREKKESFPLTVTSAQKNPTAFYLCASSGQGARDTEAFFGQGTRLTVV.

The J gene is TRBJ2-3, the V gene TRBV13, with 10 nucleotides matching TRBD1. CDR1 is PRHDT, CDR2 FYEKMQ, per germline (reference sequence). The CDR3 is 17 amino acids. The J segment lost 0 bases and the V segment lost 5 bases, leaving 8 bases of the junction unmatched. The CDR3 bases are TGTGCCAGCAGCCCTCTGGCGGACAGGGGGAGCACAGATACGCAGTATTTT. This codes for CASSPLADRGSTDTQYF. Supplemented by reference TRBV13 and TRBJ2-3, the full variable domain reads AAGVIQSPRHLIKEKRETATLKCYPIPRHDTVYWYQQGPGQDPQFLISFYEKMQSDKGSIPDRFSAQQFSDYHSELNMSSLELGDSALYFCASSPLADRGSTDTQYFGPGTRLTVL.

CDR3 nucleotides: TGCAGCGTTTCAGAGCACGTTTCTTATCTGGGCTATGGCTACACCTTC. Translating gives CSVSEHVSYLGYGYTF. The gene calls are TRBV29-1 and TRBJ1-2; D uncertain. Looked up from germline, CDR1 is SQVTM and CDR2 is ANQGSEA. The CDR3 has 16 residues. V shed 5 bases and J shed 4 bases, with 23 bases lying between them.

This clone was seen only a few times. The J gene is TRBJ2-7, the V gene TRBV28, with a possible D match to TRBD1 (5 bases). The germline CDR1 and CDR2 sequences are MDHEN and SYDVKM. Trimming left V 6 bases short and J 0 bases short, with 15 bases between. The CDR3 contains 15 residues. CDR3 in amino acids: CASSYGTGFSYEQYF. Written as DNA, the CDR3 is TGTGCCAGCAGCTACGGCACAGGATTCTCCTACGAGCAGTACTTC.

Here the CDR3 DNA reads TGTGCCAGCACAGGTGGGCGAAAAGAGACCCAGTACTTC. Encoded protein: CASTGGRKETQYF. The V gene is TRBV6-4, the J gene TRBJ2-5; D gene ambiguous. Germline V gives CDR1 MRHNA, CDR2 SNTAGT. Trimming cost V 7 bases and J 3 bases, with 12 bases left between them. The CDR3 runs to 13 residues.

The chain carries TRBV4-1 and TRBJ1-4, with 10 positions matching TRBD1. Germline V CDR1 and CDR2: MGHRA, YSYEKL. The CDR3 extends over 15 amino acids. Germline trimming cut 4 bases from V and 8 bases from J; bases unmatched to any gene: 7. The CDR3 DNA reads TGCGCCAGCAGCCGCGGACAGGGGGTAGACGAAAAACTGTTTTTT. Translated, it gives CASSRGQGVDEKLFF.

This sequence joins TRBV14 and TRBJ2-5; 7 nucleotides agree with TRBD1. Germline V gene sequence: CDR1 SGHDN, CDR2 FVKESK. The V gene end was trimmed by 6 bases and the J gene end by 2 bases; junction bases not matched to a gene: 3. This CDR3 spans 13 amino acids. The CDR3 nucleotides are TGTGCCAGCAGAGCAGGGGGACAAGAGACCCAGTACTTC. This translates into CASRAGGQETQYF.

The genes are TRBV4-1 and TRBJ2-1; 11 nucleotides align to TRBD2. The CDR3 length is 17 residues. Germline V gene lookup returns CDR1 MGHRA and CDR2 YSYEKL. V was clipped by 1 base and J by 9 bases; unmatched bases: 11. CDR3 protein: CASSQGLWVAGGGEQFF. The DNA for the CDR3 is TGCGCCAGCAGCCAAGGCCTGTGGGTAGCGGGAGGGGGTGAGCAGTTCTTC.

The rearrangement links TRBV2 to TRBJ2-3, with D uncertain. The CDR3 totals 10 residues. Germline lookup yields CDR1 SNHLY and CDR2 FYNNEI. V was trimmed by 6 bases and J by 5 bases, leaving 3 bases between them. CDR3 nucleotide sequence: TGTGCCAGCAGGCTAGATACGCAGTATTTT. It codes for CASRLDTQYF.

The genes are TRBV7-3 and TRBJ1-1; the D is unclear. Germline CDR1 SGHTA, CDR2 FQGTGA. V was clipped by 5 bases and J by 4 bases, with 11 bases between them. The CDR3 has 13 amino acids. Here the CDR3 reads CASSPNLGTEAFF. Here the CDR3 DNA reads TGTGCCAGCAGCCCGAACCTTGGCACTGAAGCTTTCTTT.

The chain has TRBV7-6 and TRBJ1-4; no clear D. This CDR3 has 12 residues. The ends were cut back, 3 bases at V and 8 bases at J, with 7 bases in the middle. Germline V gene data show CDR1 as SGHVS and CDR2 as FNYEAQ. CDR3 in amino acids: CASSFDGEKLFF. The CDR3 region has the DNA TGTGCCAGCAGCTTCGATGGGGAAAAACTGTTTTTT.

J is TRBJ2-3 and V is TRBV9; no clear D. V gave up 2 bases and J gave up 6 bases, with 19 bases separating them. In germline, CDR1 is SGDLS, CDR2 YYNGEE. The CDR3 has 16 residues. The CDR3 DNA reads as TGTGCCAGCAGCGTGGGTGGTAGAAGGATGGCGGATACGCAGTATTTT. Translation: CASSVGGRRMADTQYF. Looking up the rest from reference TRBV9 and TRBJ2-3 gives the full variable domain: DSGVTQTPKHLITATGQRVTLRCSPRSGDLSVYWYQQSLDQGLQFLIQYYNGEERAKGNILERFSAQQFPDLHSELNLSSLELGDSALYFCASSVGGRRMADTQYFGPGTRLTVL.

The chain has TRBV28 and TRBJ1-6, with a tentative D call TRBD1 (5 bases). This CDR3 comprises 15 residues. The V and J ends lost 6 bases and 10 bases respectively, with 19 bases between them. Germline V gene sequence: CDR1 MDHEN, CDR2 SYDVKM. The CDR3 region has the DNA TGTGCCAGCAGCCCTCCCCCATCGCGGGGCTCACCCCTCCACTTT. It specifies CASSPPPSRGSPLHF.

The CDR3 coding sequence is TGTGCCAGCTCACCAGTCGGGGGGGACACCGGGGAGCTGTTTTTT. This sequence encodes CASSPVGGDTGELFF. The rearrangement links TRBV18 to TRBJ2-2, with 8 bases fitting TRBD2. After removal of 2 bases from V and 3 bases from J, the junction contained 2 bases not matched to a gene. Per the germline V gene, CDR1 is KGHSH and CDR2 is LQKENI. This CDR3 has 15 residues. The full variable domain, its missing parts supplied by reference TRBV18 and TRBJ2-2, is NAGVMQNPRHLVRRRGQEARLRCSPMKGHSHVYWYRQLPEEGLKFMVYLQKENIIDESGMPKERFSAEFPKEGPSILRIQQVVRGDSAAYFCASSPVGGDTGELFFGEGSRLTVL.

The V call is TRBV7-2, the J call TRBJ1-5; possible D gene TRBD1, 5 bases. Germline CDR1 SGHTA, CDR2 FQGNSA. Trimming stripped 5 bases from V and 2 bases from J, with 16 bases between. This CDR3 has 16 residues. The CDR3: CASSPSDLGGNQPQHF. CDR3 in DNA: TGTGCCAGCAGCCCGTCGGACCTGGGGGGCAATCAGCCCCAGCATTTT.

The chain couples TRBV28 to TRBJ1-5; TRBD1 matches at 9 bases. The CDR3 spans 13 residues. CDR1 MDHEN and CDR2 SYDVKM come from the germline V gene. V was pared by 7 bases and J by 5 bases, with 3 bases of the junction left unmatched. CDR3 loop: CASNGQGYQPQHF. CDR3 bases: TGTGCCAGCAACGGACAGGGGTATCAGCCCCAGCATTTT.

The rearrangement links TRBV11-2 to TRBJ1-2, with 9 bases matching TRBD1. Per the germline V gene, CDR1 is SGHAT and CDR2 is FQNNGV. With V trimmed by 1 base and J by 8 bases, 5 bases remained unmatched. The CDR3 loop spans 14 amino acids. The CDR3 here is CASSLGPGTGGYTF. The CDR3 region has the DNA TGTGCCAGCAGCTTAGGGCCAGGGACAGGGGGCTACACCTTC.

The V call is TRBV6-1, the J call TRBJ2-1; 12 nucleotides match TRBD2. V gave up 3 bases and J gave up 0 bases; unmatched junction bases: 12. In germline, CDR1 is MNHNS, CDR2 SASEGT. The CDR3 runs 20 residues. CDR3 amino acids: CASSDKATSGRSSSYNEQFF. In DNA form, the CDR3 reads TGTGCCAGCAGTGATAAGGCGACTAGCGGGAGATCGAGCTCCTACAATGAGCAGTTCTTC.

The rearrangement uses TRBV5-6 and TRBJ2-2; 9 nucleotides match TRBD1. This CDR3 is built from 16 residues. Germline V gene lookup returns CDR1 SGHDT and CDR2 YYEEEE. J was trimmed by 6 bases and V by 3 bases; bases with no gene match: 9. The CDR3 sequence is CASSSFGTGLPGELFF. The CDR3 coding sequence is TGTGCCAGCAGCTCTTTCGGGACAGGGTTGCCCGGGGAGCTGTTTTTT.

V usage is TRBV10-1 and J usage is TRBJ2-3, with D perhaps TRBD1 (6 bases). Deletions cut 0 bases from V and 0 bases from J, with 10 bases between. In germline, CDR1 is WNHNN, CDR2 SYGVQD (reference sequence). The CDR3 consists of 16 residues. CDR3 nucleotide sequence: TGCGCCAGCAGTGAGTCCAGGGGAGCCAGCACAGATACGCAGTATTTT. This gives the protein CASSESRGASTDTQYF.

The J gene is TRBJ2-1, the V gene TRBV29-1, with 9 bases aligning to TRBD2. Germline CDR1 and CDR2: SQVTM and ANQGSEA. The CDR3 contains 16 residues. With 3 bases clipped from V and 4 bases from J, the junction kept 10 bases outside the gene matches. The CDR3 here is CSVEGTSGSNYNEQFF. The CDR3 DNA sequence: TGCAGCGTTGAGGGAACTAGCGGGTCAAATTACAATGAGCAGTTCTTC.